This paragraph reports one TCR beta chain. Its antigen remains unknown. The data derive from a study of follicular helper T cells after annual influenza vaccination. Whole-study context: Across the 2013-2014, 2014-2015 and 2015-2016 vaccination seasons, some subjects were resampled. Whole-study results and caveats: Plasmablast frequency change correlated with clonality change in ICOS+CD38+ cTfh.

The table came from immunoSEQ multiplex PCR; TCRdb's copy has only in-frame clones and leaves some out. The sample contains over 3,500 clones, roughly four fifths of which appear only once. The time point: 2015-2016 season, 7 days after influenza vaccination. Blood volume per time point ranged from about 35 to 110 mL. The V gene's germline CDR1 is SGHVS and CDR2 FQNEAQ. CDR3 length equals 19 residues. V trimming: 2 bases; J trimming: 0 bases; junction bases outside the gene matches: 13. This receptor was obtained from an adult who received the influenza vaccine. Specimen: CXCR5+ CD38- circulating T follicular helper cells from blood, collected 7 days after influenza vaccination. Sample subset: circulating Tfh, non-naive CD4+CXCR5+PD-1+ (ICOS+CD38+ or ICOS-CD38-). This chain links TRBV7-8 with TRBJ2-7; 10 nucleotides line up with TRBD2. This chain's CDR3 is CASSLPPWLAGESSYEQYF. In DNA form, the CDR3 reads TGTGCCAGCAGCTTACCCCCATGGCTAGCGGGAGAGAGCTCCTACGAGCAGTACTTC.